The 9 T cell receptor beta chains in this list originate from one sample, sequenced in a study of cytomegalovirus exposure and HLA in healthy donors. Researchers ran the PCR with 60 Vbeta and 13 Jbeta primers. Generated by immunoSEQ multiplex PCR, the TCRdb table keeps only in-frame clones and is missing some. Of approximately 170,000 clones listed, roughly 80% were seen once; the top ten hold 3.1%. The sequenced sample consisted of PBMCs. The origin of the receptors is a woman in her 30s in good health and CMV-seropositive.

The V gene is TRBV10-2, the J gene TRBJ1-1, with TRBD1 identical over 7 bases. This CDR3 region has 15 residues. Germline CDR1 is WSHSY and CDR2 is SAAADI. The V segment lost 4 bases and the J segment 2 bases; nucleotides outside the gene matches: 7. This chain's CDR3 is CASSGSQGHNTEAFF. For the CDR3, the DNA is TGCGCCAGCAGTGGTTCACAGGGGCATAACACTGAAGCTTTCTTT.

J is TRBJ2-7 and V is TRBV23-1, with D possibly TRBD1 on 5 matching bases. TRBV23-1 is an ORF, with its function uncertain. The V end was cut by 1 base, the J end by 1 base, with 14 bases between. The CDR3 contains 16 residues. CDR3 nucleotide sequence: TGCGCCAGCAGTCAATGGTGGCAGGGTAAGTCCTACGAGCAGTACTTC. Encoded protein: CASSQWWQGKSYEQYF.

This clone has only a few counts. The genes are TRBV5-1 and TRBJ2-5; a weak D match, TRBD2 (6 bases). Judging by the DNA end, TRBJ2-7 fits better; the J call may be wrong. The CDR3 sequence is 14 residues long. Per germline, CDR1 SGHRS and CDR2 YFSETQ. The DNA of the CDR3 is TGCGCCAGCAGCCCGTGGGACTCTTCCTACGAGCAGTACTTC. It codes for CASSPWDSSYEQYF.

The chain joins TRBV19 to TRBJ2-7, with a weak D call TRBD2 (5 bases). This CDR3 is built from 11 residues. The V gene's germline CDR1 is LNHDA and CDR2 SQIVND (reference sequence). Trimming stripped 6 bases from V and 3 bases from J, with 6 bases between. The CDR3 protein is CASSGNYEQYF. As DNA, the CDR3 is TGTGCCAGTAGCGGGAACTACGAGCAGTACTTC.

The rearrangement joins TRBV18 to TRBJ2-5; 7 bases are a match to TRBD1. V trimming: 8 bases; J trimming: 4 bases; junction bases outside the gene matches: 7. Per the germline V gene, CDR1 is KGHSH and CDR2 is LQKENI. This CDR3 is built from 13 residues. CDR3: CASLGGSGETQYF. CDR3 in DNA: TGTGCCAGCCTAGGGGGCTCGGGAGAGACCCAGTACTTC. The entire variable domain, with the rest obtained from reference TRBV18 and TRBJ2-5, is as follows: NAGVMQNPRHLVRRRGQEARLRCSPMKGHSHVYWYRQLPEEGLKFMVYLQKENIIDESGMPKERFSAEFPKEGPSILRIQQVVRGDSAAYFCASLGGSGETQYFGPGTRLLVL.

The rearrangement links TRBV6-1 to TRBJ2-3; D is undetermined. V lost 2 bases and J lost 1, with 10 bases in between. Germline CDR1 MNHNS, CDR2 SASEGT. This CDR3 has 15 residues. Written as DNA, the CDR3 is TGTGCCAGCAGTGAACTAGTACCACGCACAGATACGCAGTATTTT. It encodes CASSELVPRTDTQYF.

This chain joins TRBV19 and TRBJ2-1; D unresolved. Germline CDR1 and CDR2: LNHDA and SQIVND (reference sequence). V was shortened by 1 base and J by 6 bases, with 4 bases between the two germline ends. There are 12 residues in the CDR3. CDR3 in DNA: TGTGCCAGTAGTATAGGAGGCAATGAGCAGTTCTTC. This sequence encodes CASSIGGNEQFF.

This sequence joins TRBV6-5 and TRBJ2-1; tentative D call: TRBD1 (6 bases). This CDR3 is 15 amino acids long. In germline, CDR1 is MNHEY, CDR2 SVGAGI. The V end lost 8 bases, the J end lost 4 bases, and 18 bases lay between the germline ends. The CDR3 spells CASSIRDNGYNEQFF. The CDR3 coding sequence is TGTGCCAGCTCAATCCGGGACAACGGGTACAATGAGCAGTTCTTC.

V and J are TRBV5-4 and TRBJ2-1; TRBD2 aligns across 8 bases. The CDR3 is 17 residues long. Losses at the gene ends were 4 bases for V and 7 bases for J; bases not matched to a gene: 16. Per the germline V gene, CDR1 is SGHNT and CDR2 is YYREEE (reference sequence). This CDR3 reads CASSPAGGAGMGNEQFF. DNA of the CDR3: TGTGCCAGCAGCCCCGCGGGGGGAGCGGGAATGGGGAATGAGCAGTTCTTC.